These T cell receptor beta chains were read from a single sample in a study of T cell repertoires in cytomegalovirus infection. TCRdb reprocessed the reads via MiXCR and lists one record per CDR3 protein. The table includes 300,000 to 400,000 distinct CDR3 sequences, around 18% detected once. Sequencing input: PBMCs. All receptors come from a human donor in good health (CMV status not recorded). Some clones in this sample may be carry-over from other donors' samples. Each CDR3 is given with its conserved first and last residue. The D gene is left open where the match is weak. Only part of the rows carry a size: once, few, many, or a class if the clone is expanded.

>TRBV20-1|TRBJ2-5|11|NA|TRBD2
CSAGLAGPQYF
TGCAGCGCGGGACTAGCGGGTCCCCAGTACTTC
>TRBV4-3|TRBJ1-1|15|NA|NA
CASSRDVGLNTEAFF
TGCGCCAGCAGCCGGGACGTGGGATTGAACACTGAAGCTTTCTTT
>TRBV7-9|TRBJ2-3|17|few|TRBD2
CASSPEALAGERDTQYF
TGTGCCAGCAGCCCGGAAGCCCTAGCGGGTGAGAGAGATACGCAGTATTTT
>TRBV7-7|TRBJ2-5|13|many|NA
CASSQGGVETQYF
TGTGCCAGCAGTCAGGGGGGAGTGGAGACCCAGTACTTC
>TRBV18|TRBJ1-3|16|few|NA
CASSPTRDISGNTIYF
TGTGCCAGCTCACCGACCCGGGACATCTCTGGAAACACCATATATTTT
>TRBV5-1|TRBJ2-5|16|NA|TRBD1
CASSIGQGTNQETQYF
TGCGCCAGCAGCATCGGACAGGGGACAAACCAAGAGACCCAGTACTTC
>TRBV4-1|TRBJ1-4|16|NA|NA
CASSRHPGATNEKLFF
TGCGCCAGCAGCCGTCACCCGGGGGCAACTAATGAAAAACTGTTTTTT
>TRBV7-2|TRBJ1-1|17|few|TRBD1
CASSPYGTGVGNTEAFF
TGTGCCAGCAGCCCATACGGGACAGGGGTCGGGAACACTGAAGCTTTCTTT
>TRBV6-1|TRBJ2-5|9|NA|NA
CAINSTQYF
TGTGCCATAAATTCGACCCAGTACTTC
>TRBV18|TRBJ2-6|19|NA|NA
CASSAGSGGWESGANVLTF
TGTGCCAGCTCAGCAGGATCTGGGGGTTGGGAATCTGGGGCCAACGTCCTGACTTTC
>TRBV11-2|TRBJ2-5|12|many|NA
CASSLVSETQYF
TGTGCCAGCAGCTTAGTATCAGAGACCCAGTACTTC
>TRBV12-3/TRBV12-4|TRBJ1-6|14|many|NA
CASSLGGLVSPLHF
TGTGCCAGCAGTTTAGGCGGTTTGGTTTCACCCCTCCACTTT
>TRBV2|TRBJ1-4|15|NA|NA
CASSGSRDVNEKLFF
TGTGCCAGCAGTGGAAGTAGGGACGTGAATGAAAAACTGTTTTTT
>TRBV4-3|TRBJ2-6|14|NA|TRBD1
CASSQLTGGFVLTF
TGCGCCAGCAGCCAATTGACAGGGGGGTTCGTCCTGACTTTC
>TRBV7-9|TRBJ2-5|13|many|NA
CASSQGTSETQYF
TGTGCCAGCAGCCAAGGGACTTCGGAGACCCAGTACTTC
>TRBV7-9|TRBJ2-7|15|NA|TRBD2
CASSTPGLAGNEQYF
TGTGCCAGCAGCACCCCCGGACTAGCGGGAAACGAGCAGTACTTC
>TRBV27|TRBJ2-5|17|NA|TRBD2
CASSLIPASGAQETQYF
TGTGCCAGCAGTTTAATTCCGGCTAGCGGGGCCCAAGAGACCCAGTACTTC
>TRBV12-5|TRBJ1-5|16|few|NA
CASGLATRQSNQPQHF
TGTGCTAGTGGTTTGGCAACTCGACAAAGCAATCAGCCCCAGCATTTT
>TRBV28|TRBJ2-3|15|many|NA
CASSPRGVLTDTQYF
TGTGCCAGCAGCCCCAGGGGCGTTCTCACAGATACGCAGTATTTT
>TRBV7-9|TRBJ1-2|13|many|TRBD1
CASSAADRGGYTF
TGTGCCAGCAGCGCCGCCGACAGGGGTGGCTACACCTTC
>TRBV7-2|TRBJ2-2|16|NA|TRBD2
CASSYGLAGGTGELFF
TGTGCCAGCAGCTACGGACTAGCGGGAGGAACCGGGGAGCTGTTTTTT
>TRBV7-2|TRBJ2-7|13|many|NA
CASSTFRLDEQYF
TGTGCCAGCAGCACTTTCAGACTAGACGAGCAGTACTTC
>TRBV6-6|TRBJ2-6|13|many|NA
CASRPHGANVLTF
TGTGCCAGCAGGCCTCATGGGGCCAACGTCCTGACTTTC
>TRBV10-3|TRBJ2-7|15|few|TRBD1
CAISGGGQGTYEQYF
TGTGCCATCAGTGGGGGGGGACAGGGTACCTACGAGCAGTACTTC
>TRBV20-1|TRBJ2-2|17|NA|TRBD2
CSARDPGGGRGTGELFF
TGCAGTGCTAGAGACCCCGGTGGGGGGAGGGGCACCGGGGAGCTGTTTTTT
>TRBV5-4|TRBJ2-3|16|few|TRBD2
CASSLPWAGVVDTQYF
TGTGCCAGCAGCTTGCCCTGGGCGGGAGTAGTAGATACGCAGTATTTT
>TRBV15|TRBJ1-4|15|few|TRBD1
CATSGNTGGNEKLFF
TGTGCCACCAGCGGAAATACAGGGGGCAACGAAAAACTGTTTTTT
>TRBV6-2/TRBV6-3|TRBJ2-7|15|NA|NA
CASSSASESSYEQYF
TGTGCCAGCAGTTCCGCCTCGGAAAGCTCCTACGAGCAGTACTTC
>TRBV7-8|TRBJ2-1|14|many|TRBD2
CASSFRGGPQEQFF
TGTGCCAGCAGCTTTCGGGGGGGGCCACAGGAGCAGTTCTTC
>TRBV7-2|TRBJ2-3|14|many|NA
CASSLNPSTDTQYF
TGTGCCAGCAGCTTGAACCCCAGCACAGATACGCAGTATTTT
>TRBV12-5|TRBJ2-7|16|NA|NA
CASGSRETRRPYEQYF
TGTGCTAGTGGCTCCCGGGAGACTAGAAGGCCCTACGAGCAGTACTTC
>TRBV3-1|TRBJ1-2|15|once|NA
CASSPPGWSIYGYTF
TGTGCCAGCAGCCCCCCCGGTTGGAGCATCTATGGCTACACCTTC
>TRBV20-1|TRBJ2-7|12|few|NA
CSASFQGLEQYF
TGCAGTGCTAGTTTTCAGGGGCTGGAGCAGTACTTC
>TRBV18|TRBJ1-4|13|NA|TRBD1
CASSRQGPGKLFF
TGTGCCAGCTCACGACAGGGCCCTGGAAAACTGTTTTTT
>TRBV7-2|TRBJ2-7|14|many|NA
CASSLDRYSYEQYF
TGTGCCAGCAGCTTAGACCGTTACTCATACGAGCAGTACTTC
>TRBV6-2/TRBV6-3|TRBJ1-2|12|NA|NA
CASSRESYGYTF
TGTGCCAGCAGTCGGGAATCCTATGGCTACACCTTC
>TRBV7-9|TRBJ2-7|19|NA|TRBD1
CASSFGDRVGASGLYEQYF
TGTGCCAGCAGCTTTGGAGACAGGGTCGGAGCCTCAGGTCTCTACGAGCAGTACTTC
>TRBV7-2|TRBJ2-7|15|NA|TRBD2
CASSLNSGGAYEQYF
TGTGCCAGCAGCTTAAATAGCGGGGGGGCCTACGAGCAGTACTTC
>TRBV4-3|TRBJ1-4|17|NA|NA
CASSSRWPAPTNEKLFF
TGCGCCAGCAGCTCCCGCTGGCCAGCACCAACTAATGAAAAACTGTTTTTT
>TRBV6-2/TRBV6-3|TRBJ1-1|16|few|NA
CASSDWRAHLNTEAFF
TGTGCCAGCAGCGATTGGAGGGCCCACTTGAACACTGAAGCTTTCTTT
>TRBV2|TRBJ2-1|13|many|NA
CASSDVAYNEQFF
TGTGCCAGCAGTGACGTGGCATACAATGAGCAGTTCTTC
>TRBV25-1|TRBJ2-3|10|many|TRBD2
CASGLGAQYF
TGTGCCAGCGGACTAGGTGCGCAGTATTTT
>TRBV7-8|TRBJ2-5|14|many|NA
CASSHRLKRETQYF
TGTGCCAGCAGCCACAGGCTGAAGAGGGAGACCCAGTACTTC
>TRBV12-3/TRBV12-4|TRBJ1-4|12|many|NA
CASGSIGEKLFF
TGTGCCAGCGGAAGTATTGGGGAAAAACTGTTTTTT
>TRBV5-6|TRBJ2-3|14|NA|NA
CASSLGGASDTQYF
TGTGCCAGCAGCTTGGGGGGCGCCTCAGATACGCAGTATTTT
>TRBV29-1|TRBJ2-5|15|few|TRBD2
CSVERASGEAETQYF
TGCAGCGTTGAACGGGCTAGCGGGGAGGCAGAGACCCAGTACTTC
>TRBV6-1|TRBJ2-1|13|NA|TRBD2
CASSYFSGGKFFF
TGTGCCAGCAGTTATTTTAGCGGGGGAAAATTCTTCTTC
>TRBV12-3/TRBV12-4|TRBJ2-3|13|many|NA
CASSVGAEGSQYF
TGTGCCAGCAGTGTGGGGGCCGAAGGTTCGCAGTATTTT
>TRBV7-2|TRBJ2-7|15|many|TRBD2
CASSLAGTTVYEQYF
TGTGCCAGCAGCTTAGCTGGGACTACGGTCTACGAGCAGTACTTC
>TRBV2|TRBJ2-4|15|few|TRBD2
CASSASTSGKNIQYF
TGTGCCAGCAGCGCCTCGACTAGCGGAAAAAACATTCAGTACTTC
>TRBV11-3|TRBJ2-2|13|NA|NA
CASSSHSSGELFF
TGTGCCAGCAGCTCCCATTCGAGCGGGGAGCTGTTTTTT
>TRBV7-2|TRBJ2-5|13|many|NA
CASSFRRLETQYF
TGTGCCAGCAGCTTTCGACGTTTAGAGACCCAGTACTTC
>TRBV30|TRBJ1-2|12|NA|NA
CAWVRDTYGYTF
TGTGCCTGGGTCAGGGACACCTATGGCTACACCTTC
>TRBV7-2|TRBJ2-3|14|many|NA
CASSLQGRTDTQYF
TGTGCCAGCAGCCTCCAGGGGAGGACAGATACGCAGTATTTT
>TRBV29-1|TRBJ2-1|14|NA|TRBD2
CSGGGGGSYNEQFF
TGCAGCGGGGGGGGTGGGGGCTCCTACAATGAGCAGTTCTTC
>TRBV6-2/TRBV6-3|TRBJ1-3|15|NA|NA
CASSRRGVSGNTIYF
TGTGCCAGCAGCCGCCGGGGAGTCTCTGGAAACACCATATATTTT